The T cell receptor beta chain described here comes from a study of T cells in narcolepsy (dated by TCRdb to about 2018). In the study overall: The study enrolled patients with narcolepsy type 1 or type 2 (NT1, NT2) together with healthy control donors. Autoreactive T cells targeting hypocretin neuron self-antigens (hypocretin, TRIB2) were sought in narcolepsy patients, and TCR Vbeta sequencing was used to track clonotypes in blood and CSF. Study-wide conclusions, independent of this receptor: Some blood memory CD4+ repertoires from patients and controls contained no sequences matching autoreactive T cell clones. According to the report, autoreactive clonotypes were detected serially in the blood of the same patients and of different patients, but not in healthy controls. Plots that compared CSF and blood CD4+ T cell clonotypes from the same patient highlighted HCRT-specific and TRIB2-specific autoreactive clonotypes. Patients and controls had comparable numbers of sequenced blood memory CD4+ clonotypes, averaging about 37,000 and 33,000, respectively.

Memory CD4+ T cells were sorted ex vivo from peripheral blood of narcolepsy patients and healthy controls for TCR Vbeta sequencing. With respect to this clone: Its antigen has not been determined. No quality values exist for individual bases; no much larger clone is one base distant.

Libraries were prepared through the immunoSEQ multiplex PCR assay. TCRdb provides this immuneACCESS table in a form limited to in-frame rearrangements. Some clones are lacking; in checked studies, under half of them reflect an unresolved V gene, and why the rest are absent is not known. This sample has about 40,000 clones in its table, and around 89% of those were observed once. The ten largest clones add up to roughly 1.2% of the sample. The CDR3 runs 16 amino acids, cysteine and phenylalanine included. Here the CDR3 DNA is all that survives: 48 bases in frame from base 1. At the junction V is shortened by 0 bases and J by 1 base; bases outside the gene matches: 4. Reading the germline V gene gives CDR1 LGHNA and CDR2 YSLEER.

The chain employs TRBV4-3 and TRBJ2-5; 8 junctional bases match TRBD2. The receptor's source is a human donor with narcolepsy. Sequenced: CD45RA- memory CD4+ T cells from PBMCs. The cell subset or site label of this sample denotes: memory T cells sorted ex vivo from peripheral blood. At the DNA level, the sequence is TGCGCCAGCAGCCAAGAGGGCGGGAGGTTCCAAGAGACCCAGTACTTC. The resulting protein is CASSQEGGRFQETQYF.